This T cell receptor beta chain was observed in a study of cytomegalovirus exposure and HLA in healthy donors. Worth noting for this clone: Antigen specificity is unknown.

J gave up 1 base and V 6 bases, and 8 bases lay outside the gene matches. Germline V lookup: CDR1 WNHNN, CDR2 SYGVQD (reference sequence). The CDR3 has 15 residues. Some clones are missing from TCRdb's copy, which holds only in-frame ones; the method was immunoSEQ multiplex PCR. This table has 130,000 or so clones, about 88% appearing once. General study results and limits: In the 130 or so validation repertoires, about 94% of cluster scores exceeded 0, per a later analysis. Despite most TCR sequences being rare, some public TCRs occurred in many donors. Reports credit the classifier with highly specific, highly sensitive diagnosis of cytomegalovirus status. A list of about 160 TCR beta chains associated with cytomegalovirus was given.

What was sequenced was PBMCs. The receptor was isolated from a woman aged 18-29 years in good health and CMV-seropositive. The genes are TRBV10-1 and TRBJ2-7; the match to TRBD1 covers 8 bases. The CDR3 is CASRTDRATSYEQYF. CDR3 nucleotides: TGCGCCAGCAGGACGGACAGGGCAACGTCCTACGAGCAGTACTTC.